The next 19 T cell receptor beta chains were all read from a single sample in a study of blood T cells in healthy people across ages. The use of a sample-barcoded 5' primer and a J-beta primer mix characterized a second PCR of roughly 6 to 11 cycles. TCRdb re-called the 5' RACE reads through MiXCR, storing one row per CDR3 protein. Here the sample spans roughly 1.7 million distinct CDR3 sequences, about 35% being singletons. The sample was blood. The receptors were gathered from a woman in her twenties or thirties in good health.

CDR3 amino acids: CSASSIRLGWTSKVASYNEQFF. CDR3 DNA: TGCAGTGCTAGTTCGATCAGGCTCGGATGGACTAGTAAGGTAGCTTCCTACAATGAGCAGTTCTTC. The gene calls are TRBV20-1 and TRBJ2-1; 7 bases match TRBD2. Per the germline V gene, CDR1 is DFQATT and CDR2 is SNEGSKA (reference sequence). This CDR3 is built from 22 residues. V lost 3 bases and J lost 1; bases outside the gene matches: 27.

This clonotype was picked up many times. This chain joins TRBV29-1 and TRBJ2-3; 10 bases are a match to TRBD2. The germline gives CDR1 SQVTM, CDR2 ANQGSEA. V was pared by 7 bases and J by 4 bases, with 23 bases of the junction left unmatched. This CDR3 is 19 amino acids long. The CDR3 nucleotides read TGCAGCGCCCCTACTTTGGCTAGCGGGAGTCTCGGGTATCCAGATACGCAGTATTTT. It translates to CSAPTLASGSLGYPDTQYF.

The sample holds many counts of this clonotype. The V gene is TRBV4-1, the J gene TRBJ1-6; 10 nucleotides line up with TRBD1. CDR1 is MGHRA, CDR2 YSYEKL, per germline. V lost 5 bases to trimming and J lost 10 bases; unmatched junction nucleotides: 8. This CDR3 comprises 15 residues. The CDR3 DNA sequence: TGCGCCAGCAGCGCCTCGGGACAGGGGAACTCACCCCTCCACTTT. Its translation: CASSASGQGNSPLHF.

This clonotype was picked up a small number of times. The chain has TRBV27 and TRBJ1-2; D remains unclear. The CDR3 is made up of 12 amino acids. Germline CDR1 MNHEY, CDR2 SMNVEV (reference sequence). Trimming left V 6 bases short and J 8 bases short, with 13 bases between. The CDR3 loop reads CASRSVNGGYTF. CDR3 DNA: TGTGCCAGCAGATCCGTTAATGGCGGCTACACCTTC.

The chain recombines TRBV13 with TRBJ1-1; 7 nucleotides agree with TRBD1. Germline CDR1 reads PRHDT; CDR2 reads FYEKMQ (reference sequence). The J segment lost 11 bases and the V segment lost 6 bases, leaving 15 bases of the junction unmatched. This CDR3 is 14 amino acids long. In DNA form, the CDR3 reads TGTGCCAGCAGTCCCGATGGGGGCACGGGACAGGCTTTCTTT. This codes for CASSPDGGTGQAFF.

The chain couples TRBV7-9 to TRBJ1-1, with D tentatively TRBD1 (6 bases). Germline assignment: CDR1 SEHNR and CDR2 FQNEAQ (reference sequence). V lost 6 bases, J lost 1 base, and 15 bases lay in between. The CDR3 is 15 residues long. CDR3 bases: TGTGCCAGCAGGGATACAAACAGGGAGAACACTGAAGCTTTCTTT. It yields the protein CASRDTNRENTEAFF.

This clonotype was counted between two and nine times. The chain uses TRBV7-2 and TRBJ2-1, with D possibly matching TRBD1 (6 bases). V lost 1 base and J lost 8, with 15 bases in between. The CDR3 has 15 amino acids. CDR1 SGHTA and CDR2 FQGNSA come from the germline V gene. CDR3: CASSLGGPSSDEQFF. CDR3 nucleotides: TGTGCCAGCAGCTTAGGGGGGCCTAGTTCGGATGAGCAGTTCTTC.

J is TRBJ1-4 and V is TRBV25-1; 7 bases map to TRBD1. After removal of 5 bases from V and 0 bases from J, the junction contained 3 bases not matched to a gene. This CDR3 region has 15 residues. Germline V CDR1 and CDR2: MGHDK, SYGVNS. This chain's CDR3 is CASSNTGATNEKLFF. DNA of the CDR3: TGTGCCAGCAGTAACACAGGGGCAACTAATGAAAAACTGTTTTTT. The variable domain in full, completed from reference TRBV25-1 and TRBJ1-4, reads EADIYQTPRYLVIGTGKKITLECSQTMGHDKMYWYQQDPGMELHLIHYSYGVNSTEKGDLSSESTVSRIRTEHFPLTLESARPSHTSQYLCASSNTGATNEKLFFGSGTQLSVL.

V is TRBV27 and J is TRBJ1-2; 8 bases line up with TRBD1. V was clipped by 5 bases and J by 4 bases; unmatched bases: 9. Germline loops: CDR1 MNHEY, CDR2 SMNVEV (reference sequence). This CDR3 is built from 15 residues. This CDR3 reads CASSASTGAPYGYTF. CDR3 DNA: TGTGCCAGCAGTGCTTCGACAGGGGCTCCCTATGGCTACACCTTC.

J is TRBJ2-1 and V is TRBV11-2, with D possibly matching TRBD1 (6 bases). CDR3 size: 16 residues. Trimming cost V 4 bases and J 0 bases, with 13 bases left between them. CDR1 and CDR2 from the germline V gene are SGHAT and FQNNGV. Here the CDR3 reads CASSSNRVFSYNEQFF. The CDR3, as DNA: TGTGCCAGCAGCTCCAACAGGGTTTTCTCCTACAATGAGCAGTTCTTC.

In this sample, this clonotype turned up a few times. The chain uses TRBV7-8 and TRBJ2-1, with 10 nucleotides matching TRBD2. Germline-derived CDR1 and CDR2 are SGHVS and FQNEAQ. V dropped 2 bases and J dropped 8; count of bases not matched to a gene: 15. This CDR3 has 18 amino acids. The CDR3 here is CASSLLLAGAEKGDEQFF. CDR3 coding DNA: TGTGCCAGCAGCTTACTGCTAGCGGGAGCCGAAAAGGGCGATGAGCAGTTCTTC.

The chain carries TRBV10-1 and TRBJ2-2; D gene unclear. Germline lookup yields CDR1 WNHNN and CDR2 SYGVQD (reference sequence). Trimming shortened V by 3 bases and J by 7 bases, and 6 bases separated the two germline ends. The CDR3 is 12 residues long. This CDR3 reads CASSDYDGELFF. The CDR3 nucleotides read TGCGCCAGCAGTGATTACGACGGGGAGCTGTTTTTT.

The chain's CDR3 is CASSSRGGGRGEQFF. The CDR3 DNA follows: TGTGCCAGCAGCTCCCGTGGGGGGGGAAGAGGTGAGCAGTTCTTC. The chain couples TRBV9 to TRBJ2-1; TRBD2 matches at 7 bases. The germline V gene encodes CDR1 SGDLS and CDR2 YYNGEE. This CDR3 spans 15 amino acids. V was clipped by 4 bases and J by 9 bases; unmatched bases: 13.

The chain recombines TRBV28 with TRBJ2-1; 7 bases fit TRBD2. This CDR3 has 15 residues. The junction had 10 bases not matched to a gene; V was cut back by 8 bases and J by 3 bases. In germline, CDR1 is MDHEN, CDR2 SYDVKM. In DNA form, the CDR3 reads TGTGCCAGCCTTTATGCGGGAGCCAACTACAATGAGCAGTTCTTC. Amino acids: CASLYAGANYNEQFF. Together with reference TRBV28 and TRBJ2-1, the CDR3 gives the full variable domain: DVKVTQSSRYLVKRTGEKVFLECVQDMDHENMFWYRQDPGLGLRLIYFSYDVKMKEKGDIPEGYSVSREKKERFSLILESASTNQTSMYLCASLYAGANYNEQFFGPGTRLTVL.

The J gene is TRBJ2-1, the V gene TRBV5-1; D is undetermined. With 0 bases removed from V and 0 bases from J, the gap between germline ends came to 16 bases. The CDR3 length is 18 residues. CDR1 SGHRS and CDR2 YFSETQ come from the germline V gene. The CDR3: CASSLAGLPMSSYNEQFF. The CDR3 DNA reads as TGCGCCAGCAGCTTGGCCGGGCTACCTATGAGCTCCTACAATGAGCAGTTCTTC.

V usage is TRBV20-1 and J usage is TRBJ2-5, with D unresolved. Per the germline V gene, CDR1 is DFQATT and CDR2 is SNEGSKA (reference sequence). V lost 6 bases to trimming and J lost 1 base, with 15 bases between them. CDR3 length equals 14 residues. The CDR3 DNA reads TGCAGTGCGCACGTTGGGGTGGGCCAAGAGACCCAGTACTTC. Translation gives CSAHVGVGQETQYF.

This clonotype was seen more than once but under ten times. The V call is TRBV20-1, the J call TRBJ2-7; 10 bases line up with TRBD2. CDR1 is DFQATT and CDR2 is SNEGSKA in the germline V gene (reference sequence). The CDR3 has 13 amino acids. Trimming took 7 bases from V and 6 from J; bases not matched to a gene: 9. CDR3 region: CSVGTSVLVEQYF. DNA of the CDR3: TGCAGTGTCGGGACTAGCGTCTTGGTCGAGCAGTACTTC.

This clonotype has just a few counts. J is TRBJ2-7 and V is TRBV20-1, with D hard to call. The CDR3 runs to 15 residues. The V gene lost 0 bases and the J gene lost 7 bases, with 19 bases spanning the gap. Germline lookup yields CDR1 DFQATT and CDR2 SNEGSKA (reference sequence). The CDR3 here is CSARDTGHLSREQYF. In DNA form, the CDR3 reads TGCAGTGCTAGAGATACCGGCCACTTATCTCGGGAGCAGTACTTC.

This clonotype was found a few times. The CDR3 reads CASSPNRGGYTF. Here the CDR3 DNA reads TGTGCCAGCAGCCCGAACAGGGGCGGCTACACCTTC. The genes are TRBV6-5 and TRBJ1-2, with TRBD1 matching over 7 bases. CDR1 MNHEY and CDR2 SVGAGI come from the germline V gene. The CDR3 runs 12 residues. The junction had 6 bases not matched to a gene; V was cut back by 6 bases and J by 8 bases.